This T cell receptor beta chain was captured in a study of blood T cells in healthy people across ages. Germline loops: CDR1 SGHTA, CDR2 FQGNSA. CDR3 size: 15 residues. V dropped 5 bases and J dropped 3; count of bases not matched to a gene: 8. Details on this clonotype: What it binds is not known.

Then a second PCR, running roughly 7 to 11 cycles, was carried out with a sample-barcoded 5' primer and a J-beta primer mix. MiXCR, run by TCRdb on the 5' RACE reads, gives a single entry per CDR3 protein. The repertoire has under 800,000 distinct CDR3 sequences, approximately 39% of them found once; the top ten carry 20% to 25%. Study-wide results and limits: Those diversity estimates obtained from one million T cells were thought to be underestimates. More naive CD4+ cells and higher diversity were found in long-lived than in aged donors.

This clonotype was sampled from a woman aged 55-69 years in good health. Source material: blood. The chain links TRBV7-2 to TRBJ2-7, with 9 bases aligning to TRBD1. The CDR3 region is CASSLRQGVIYEQYF. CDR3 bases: TGTGCCAGCAGCCTCCGACAGGGGGTAATCTACGAGCAGTACTTC.